This T cell receptor (beta chain) was sequenced for a study of technical replicates of blood from a few donors. The protocol was immunoSEQ multiplex PCR, while the TCRdb copy is restricted to in-frame clones and leaves out a portion. The repertoire holds approximately 75,000 clones, roughly 95% seen once, with roughly 0.36% in the top ten. CDR3 length: 15 residues. V gave up 0 bases and J gave up 2 bases, with 12 bases separating them. The germline gives CDR1 SGHRS, CDR2 YFSETQ. V gene TRBV5-1 combines with J gene TRBJ2-7; a possible D gene is TRBD2 (5 bases). This TCR was sampled from a human donor in good health. Source material: T cells isolated from PBMCs. DNA for the CDR3: TGCGCCAGCAGCTTGGATGGCGGGCACCCCTACGAGCAGTACTTC. Encoded protein: CASSLDGGHPYEQYF.